A single sample is the source of the 13 T cell receptor beta chains below, sequenced in a study of T cell clonality in common variable immunodeficiency. Profiling relied on immunoSEQ multiplex PCR, and the TCRdb table lists in-frame clones only, not all of them. The data show roughly 40,000 clones, with none appearing a single time. Source material: peripheral blood mononuclear cells. These receptors were collected from a person between 18 and 75 years old in good health.

This clone has at least ten counts. Coverage ceases 3 residues before the CDR3 finishes, and the germline J gene fills in the end. This chain joins TRBV19 and TRBJ2-7; TRBD1 might be the D (6 bases). The CDR3 sequence is 15 residues long. Between the trimmed V and J ends, which lost 1 base and 6 bases, there was a span of 16 bases. Germline V gene sequence: CDR1 LNHDA, CDR2 SQIVND (reference sequence). The CDR3 sequence: CASSIGGTLSFEQYF. The DNA read from the CDR3 is TGTGCCAGTAGTATAGGAGGGACACTTTCTTTCGAG.

The table lists this clone with a few counts. The read ends 3 residues before the CDR3 terminus; that terminus is restored from the germline J gene. The chain combines TRBV20-1 with TRBJ2-7, with 7 bases lining up with TRBD2. Germline V gene sequence: CDR1 DFQATT, CDR2 SNEGSKA (reference sequence). Unmatched junction bases numbered 8, after V lost 6 bases and J lost 0 bases. This CDR3 contains 14 residues. Incomplete CDR3 DNA: TGCAGTGCGGTGGGACTACCGAGCTCCTACGAG. It encodes CSAVGLPSSYE. The complete CDR3 protein is CSAVGLPSSYEQYF.

This clone was counted many times. Sequencing ends 3 residues short of the CDR3 end; the germline J gene provides the rest. The chain combines TRBV5-1 with TRBJ1-5; TRBD1 agrees at 8 bases. In germline, CDR1 is SGHRS, CDR2 YFSETQ. This CDR3 has 15 amino acids. J gave up 1 base and V 5 bases, and 5 bases lay outside the gene matches. CDR3 bases read: TGCGCCAGCAGTGCGACAGGGGTAAGCAATCAGCCC. It codes for CASSATGVSNQP. The full CDR3 protein is CASSATGVSNQPQHF.

This clone was picked up many times. The covered CDR3 bases are TGTGCCAGCAGCCCGCGGGGGAGTAACTACGAG. It translates to CASSPRGSNYE. The complete CDR3 protein is CASSPRGSNYEQYF. This chain joins TRBV11-2 and TRBJ2-7; 7 bases map to TRBD2. The read ends 3 residues early relative to the CDR3; the germline J gene fills the gap. Looked up from germline, CDR1 is SGHAT and CDR2 is FQNNGV. CDR3 length: 14 amino acids. Unmatched junction bases numbered 7, after V lost 5 bases and J lost 3 bases.

This clone qualifies as medium-sized. The read ends 3 residues shy of where the CDR3 ends; the end is completed using the germline J gene. V and J are TRBV19 and TRBJ2-3; tentative D call: TRBD2 (5 bases). This CDR3 is 12 amino acids long. Germline CDR1 reads LNHDA; CDR2 reads SQIVND (reference sequence). V lost 6 bases and J lost 6, with 10 bases in between. Partial CDR3 DNA: TGTGCCAGTAGATTGTCGGGGGATACG. Its translation is CASRLSGDT. The entire CDR3 protein reads CASRLSGDTQYF. The variable domain in full, with the rest retrieved from reference TRBV19 and TRBJ2-3, is DGGITQSPKYLFRKEGQNVTLSCEQNLNHDAMYWYRQDPGQGLRLIYYSQIVNDFQKGDIAEGYSVSREKKESFPLTVTSAQKNPTAFYLCASRLSGDTQYFGPGTRLTVL.

There are many counts of this clone. Sequencing ends 3 residues short of the CDR3 end; the germline J gene provides the rest. V and J are TRBV20-1 and TRBJ2-1; TRBD2 matches 11 bases. CDR3 length: 14 residues. J lost 1 base, V lost 6 bases, and 2 bases had no gene match. Germline V gives CDR1 DFQATT, CDR2 SNEGSKA (reference sequence). The sequenced CDR3 bases are TGCAGTGCCCGGACTAGCGGGTCCTACAATGAG. It specifies CSARTSGSYNE. The whole CDR3 protein reads CSARTSGSYNEQFF.

This clone was counted at least ten times. The read comes to an end 3 residues before the CDR3 does, leaving the germline J gene to fill in the end. The rearrangement uses TRBV23-1 and TRBJ1-5; 7 nucleotides line up with TRBD1. TRBV23-1 is labeled an ORF, and its function is uncertain. Germline trimming cut 6 bases from V and 3 bases from J; bases unmatched to any gene: 8. CDR3 length: 15 residues. CDR3: CASRCPTGPNQPQHF. The sequenced part of the CDR3 DNA is TGCGCCAGCAGATGTCCGACAGGGCCCAATCAGCCC.

This clone was picked up many times. The read gets to within 3 residues of the CDR3 end, and the germline J gene fills in the rest. This rearrangement joins TRBV20-1 to TRBJ2-3; D possibly corresponds to TRBD1 (6 bases). Trimming pared 5 bases from V and 1 base from J, leaving 7 bases between. The CDR3 length is 12 residues. Germline values: CDR1 DFQATT, CDR2 SNEGSKA (reference sequence). CDR3 sequence reads: CSAHRGTDTQYF. Partial CDR3 DNA: TGCAGTGCTCACAGGGGCACAGATACG.

The table lists this clone with many counts. The read ends 3 residues before the CDR3 terminus; that terminus is restored from the germline J gene. This chain uses TRBV29-1 with TRBJ2-7; possibly TRBD2 for D (5 bases). CDR3 length: 12 amino acids. The V end was cut by 6 bases, the J end by 5 bases, with 14 bases between. The germline CDR1 and CDR2 sequences are SQVTM and ANQGSEA. Partial CDR3 DNA: TGCAGCGTGAGGTCGGGGAAGGACGAG. It codes for CSVRSGKDE. The full CDR3 protein is CSVRSGKDEQYF.

This clone was detected many times. CDR3 DNA, as far as it was read: TGCAGTGCTAGGGGGCGCGGTGAA. Translation: CSARGRGE. The entire CDR3 sequence reads CSARGRGEAFF. This chain joins TRBV20-1 and TRBJ1-1, with D maybe TRBD1 (5 bases). The CDR3 end is not reached by the read, which stops 3 residues before it; the germline J gene fills it in. Trimming left V 3 bases short and J 7 bases short, with 9 bases between. The germline V gene encodes CDR1 DFQATT and CDR2 SNEGSKA (reference sequence). The CDR3 spans 11 residues.

Ten or more counts support this clone. Coverage ceases 3 residues before the CDR3 finishes, and the germline J gene fills in the end. The chain links TRBV7-6 to TRBJ1-6, with TRBD1 identical over 12 bases. Trimming removed 0 bases from V and 8 bases from J; junction bases left unmatched: 5. There are 17 residues in the CDR3. Germline CDR1 is SGHVS and CDR2 is FNYEAQ. The CDR3 bases that were read are TGTGCCAGCAGCTTAGCGGGGACAGGGGGCGCGGATTCACCC. Its translation is CASSLAGTGGADSP. The full CDR3 is CASSLAGTGGADSPLHF.

This clone showed up many times. The CDR3 goes on 3 residues after the read ends, and that part is filled in from the germline J gene. The genes are TRBV20-1 and TRBJ2-5, with 11 bases fitting TRBD2. Germline V gene data show CDR1 as DFQATT and CDR2 as SNEGSKA (reference sequence). CDR3 length: 16 amino acids. The V gene end was trimmed by 5 bases and the J gene end by 6 bases; junction bases not matched to a gene: 14. The CDR3 sequence: CSAFRLAGGQLKTQYF. CDR3 DNA (partial): TGCAGTGCTTTTCGTCTAGCGGGAGGCCAACTAAAGACC.

This clone was counted at least ten times. The read ends 3 residues shy of where the CDR3 ends; the end is completed using the germline J gene. The gene calls are TRBV7-3 and TRBJ2-1; weak D call: TRBD1 (6 bases). The CDR3 spans 13 residues. Germline CDR1 is SGHTA and CDR2 is FQGTGA. The V end was cut by 3 bases, the J end by 4 bases, with 7 bases between. The CDR3 DNA, read in part, is TGTGCCAGCAGCTTGACAGGTTACAATGAG. It yields the protein CASSLTGYNE. The entire CDR3 protein reads CASSLTGYNEQFF.